The source of this TCR beta chain is a study of beta chain features in type 1 diabetes. Study conclusions and caveats: Moderate yet significant TCRB CDR3 shortening was seen in Type 1 diabetes patients in all four CD4+ subsets.

This clone was counted ten times or more. Its antigen is as yet unknown. What was sequenced were expressed TCRB transcripts, since all of the isolated RNA had been reverse transcribed. Assay used: immunoSEQ multiplex PCR; TCRdb lists only in-frame clones, some missing. The table shows about 370,000 clones, with around 10% occurring only once. Germline-derived CDR1 and CDR2 are SGHKS and YYEKEE (reference sequence). J was trimmed by 1 base and V by 2 bases; bases with no gene match: 6. The CDR3 spans 16 residues. V usage is TRBV5-5 and J usage is TRBJ2-1, with 7 bases lining up with TRBD2. The source of this sequence is a young man with type 1 diabetes. The source material was central memory CD4+ T cells from blood. The CDR3 coding sequence is TGTGCCAGCAGCTTTTCGCTAGCGGCTTCCTACAATGAGCAGTTCTTC. This gives the protein CASSFSLAASYNEQFF.